This record covers a single TCR beta chain. Germline V gene sequence: CDR1 SGHNT, CDR2 YYREEE (reference sequence). The V end lost 1 base, the J end lost 1 base, and 5 bases lay between the germline ends. This CDR3 is 13 amino acids long. This specimen belongs to a study of T cell changes during pregnancy in multiple sclerosis. The table came from immunoSEQ multiplex PCR; TCRdb's copy has only in-frame clones and leaves some out. The sample holds around 50,000 clones, about 92% seen once. The source material was CD4+ T cells from peripheral blood mononuclear cells, sampled in the second trimester of pregnancy. This chain connects TRBV5-4 to TRBJ1-1; unclear D gene. The receptor was derived from a female donor with multiple sclerosis, enrolled in a pregnancy study. As DNA, the CDR3 is TGTGCCAGCAGCTTGACAGCGAACACTGAAGCTTTCTTT. Translated, it gives CASSLTANTEAFF.